The entry below describes one TCR beta chain. This entry comes from a study of blood T cell repertoires in COVID-19. Residents of about two dozen US areas, aged roughly 18 to 89 years, made up the participants. The CDR3 spans 13 residues. Germline CDR1 and CDR2: MDHEN and SYDVKM. V was pared by 4 bases and J by 4 bases, with 10 bases between. Clones were read by immunoSEQ multiplex PCR, and TCRdb kept only the in-frame ones, dropping some. The sample includes fewer than 350,000 clones, 88% of them seen just once. The sample taken for sequencing was PBMCs or T cells enriched from blood (not recorded which). The rearrangement links TRBV28 to TRBJ1-2; TRBD1 might be the D (5 bases). This clonotype originated in a woman aged 60-75 years in a cohort exposed to, infected with or recovered from COVID-19 (not recorded which). Here the CDR3 DNA reads TGTGCCAGCAGTTCGGGGGGGAGCTATGGCTACACCTTC. Amino acids: CASSSGGSYGYTF.